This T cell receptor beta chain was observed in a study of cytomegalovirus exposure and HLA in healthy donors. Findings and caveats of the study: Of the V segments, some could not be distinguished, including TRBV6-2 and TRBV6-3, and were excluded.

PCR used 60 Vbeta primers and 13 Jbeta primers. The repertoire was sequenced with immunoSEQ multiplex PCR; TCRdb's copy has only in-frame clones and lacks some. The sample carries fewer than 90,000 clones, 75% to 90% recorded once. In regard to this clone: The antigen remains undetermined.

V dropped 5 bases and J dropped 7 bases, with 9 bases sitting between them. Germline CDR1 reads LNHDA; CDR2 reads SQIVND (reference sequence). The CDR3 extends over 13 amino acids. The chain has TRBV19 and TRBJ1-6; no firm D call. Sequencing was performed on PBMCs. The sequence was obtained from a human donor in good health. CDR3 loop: CASSDGYNSPLHF. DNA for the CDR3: TGTGCCAGTAGTGACGGGTACAATTCACCCCTCCACTTT.